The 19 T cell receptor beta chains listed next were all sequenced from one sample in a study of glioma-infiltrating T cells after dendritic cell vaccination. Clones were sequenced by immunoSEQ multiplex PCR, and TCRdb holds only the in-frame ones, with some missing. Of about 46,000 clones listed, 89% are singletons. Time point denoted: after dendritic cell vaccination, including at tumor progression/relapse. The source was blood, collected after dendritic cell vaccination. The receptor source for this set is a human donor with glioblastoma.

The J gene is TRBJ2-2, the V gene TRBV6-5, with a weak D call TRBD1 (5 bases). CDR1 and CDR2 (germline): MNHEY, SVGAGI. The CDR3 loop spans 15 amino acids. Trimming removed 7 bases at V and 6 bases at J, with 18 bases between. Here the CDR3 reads CASNPSRVDAGELFF. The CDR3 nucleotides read TGTGCCAGCAACCCCTCCAGGGTTGACGCCGGGGAGCTGTTTTTT.

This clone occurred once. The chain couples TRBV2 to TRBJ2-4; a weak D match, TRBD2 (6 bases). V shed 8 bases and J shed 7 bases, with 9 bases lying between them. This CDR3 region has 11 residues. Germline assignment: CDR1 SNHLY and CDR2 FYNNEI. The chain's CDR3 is CASVRENIQYF. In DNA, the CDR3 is TGTGCCAGCGTACGGGAGAACATTCAGTACTTC.

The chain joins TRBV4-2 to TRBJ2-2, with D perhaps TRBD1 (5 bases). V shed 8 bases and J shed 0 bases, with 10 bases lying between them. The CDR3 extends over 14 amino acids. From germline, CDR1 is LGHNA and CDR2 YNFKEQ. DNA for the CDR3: TGTGCCAGCCTGGGGCCAGCGAACACCGGGGAGCTGTTTTTT. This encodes CASLGPANTGELFF.

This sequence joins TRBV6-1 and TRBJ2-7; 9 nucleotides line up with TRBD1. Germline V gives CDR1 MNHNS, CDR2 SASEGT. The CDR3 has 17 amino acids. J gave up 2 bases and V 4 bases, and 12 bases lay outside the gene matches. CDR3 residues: CASSGGRTDRGTYEQYF. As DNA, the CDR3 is TGTGCCAGCAGTGGGGGAAGGACGGACAGGGGTACCTACGAGCAGTACTTC.

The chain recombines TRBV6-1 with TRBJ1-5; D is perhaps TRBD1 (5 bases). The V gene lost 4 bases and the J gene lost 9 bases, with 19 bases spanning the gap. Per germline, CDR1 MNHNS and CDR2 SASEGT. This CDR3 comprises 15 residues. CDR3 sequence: CASSAERWGRLPQHF. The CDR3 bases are TGTGCCAGCAGTGCGGAGCGTTGGGGCCGGTTGCCCCAGCATTTT.

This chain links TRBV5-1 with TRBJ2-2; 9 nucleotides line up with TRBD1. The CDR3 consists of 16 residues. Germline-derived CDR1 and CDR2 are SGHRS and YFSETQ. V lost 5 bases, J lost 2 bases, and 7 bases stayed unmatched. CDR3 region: CASRRLGQGNTGELFF. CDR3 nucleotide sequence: TGCGCCAGCAGAAGGTTGGGACAGGGAAACACCGGGGAGCTGTTTTTT.

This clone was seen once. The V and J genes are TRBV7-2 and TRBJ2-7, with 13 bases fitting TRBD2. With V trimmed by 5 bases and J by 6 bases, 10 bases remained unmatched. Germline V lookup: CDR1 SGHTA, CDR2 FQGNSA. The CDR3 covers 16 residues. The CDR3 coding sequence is TGTGCCAGCAGCCCCATGGCAGGACTAGCGGGAGTCGAGCAGTACTTC. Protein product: CASSPMAGLAGVEQYF.

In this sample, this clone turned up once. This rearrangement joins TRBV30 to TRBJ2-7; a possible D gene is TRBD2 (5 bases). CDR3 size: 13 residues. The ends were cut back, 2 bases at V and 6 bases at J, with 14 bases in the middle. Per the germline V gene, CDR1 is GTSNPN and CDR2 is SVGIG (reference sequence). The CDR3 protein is CAWSRAGLAEQYF. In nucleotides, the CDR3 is TGTGCCTGGAGTCGGGCGGGCCTTGCCGAGCAGTACTTC.

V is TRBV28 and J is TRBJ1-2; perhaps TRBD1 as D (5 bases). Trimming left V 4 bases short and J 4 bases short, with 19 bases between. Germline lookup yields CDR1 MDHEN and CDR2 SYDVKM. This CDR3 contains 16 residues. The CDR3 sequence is CASSWAAGGGGYGYTF. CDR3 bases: TGTGCCAGCAGTTGGGCCGCCGGTGGGGGGGGCTATGGCTACACCTTC.

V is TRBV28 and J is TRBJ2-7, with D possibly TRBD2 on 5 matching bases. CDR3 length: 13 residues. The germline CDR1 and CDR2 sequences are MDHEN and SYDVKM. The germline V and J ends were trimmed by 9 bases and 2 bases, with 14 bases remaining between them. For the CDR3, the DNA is TGTGCCAGTTTGTCGCCGGGGACCTACGAGCAGTACTTC. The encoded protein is CASLSPGTYEQYF.

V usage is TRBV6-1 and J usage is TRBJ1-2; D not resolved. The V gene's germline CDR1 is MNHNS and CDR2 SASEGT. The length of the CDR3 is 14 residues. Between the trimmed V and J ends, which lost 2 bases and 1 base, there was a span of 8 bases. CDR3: CASSETENNYGYTF. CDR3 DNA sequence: TGTGCCAGCAGTGAAACAGAAAATAACTATGGCTACACCTTC.

The CDR3, as DNA: TGTGCCAGCAGCTTTCTCGCAGGGGTGAATTCACCCCTCCACTTT. Amino acids: CASSFLAGVNSPLHF. V and J are TRBV7-9 and TRBJ1-6; TRBD1 might be the D (6 bases). The length of the CDR3 is 15 residues. V lost 3 bases and J 7 bases, leaving 13 bases between the germline ends. Per the germline V gene, CDR1 is SEHNR and CDR2 is FQNEAQ (reference sequence).

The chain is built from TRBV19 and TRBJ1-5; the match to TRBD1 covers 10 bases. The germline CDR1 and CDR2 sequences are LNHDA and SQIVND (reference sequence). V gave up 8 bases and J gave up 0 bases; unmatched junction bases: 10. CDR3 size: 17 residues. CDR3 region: CASGRTGGIGSNQPQHF. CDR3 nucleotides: TGTGCCAGTGGCCGGACAGGGGGTATCGGTAGCAATCAGCCCCAGCATTTT.

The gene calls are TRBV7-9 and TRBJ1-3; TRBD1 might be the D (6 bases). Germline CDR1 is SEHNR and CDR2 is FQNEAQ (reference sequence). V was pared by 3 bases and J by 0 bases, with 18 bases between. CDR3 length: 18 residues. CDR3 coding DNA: TGTGCCAGCAGCTTGGGCTCGGGGGGGCTTAGCTCTGGAAACACCATATATTTT. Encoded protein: CASSLGSGGLSSGNTIYF.

The CDR3 is CASSLRVQETQYF. Here the CDR3 DNA reads TGTGCCAGCAGCCTGCGAGTCCAAGAGACCCAGTACTTC. The gene calls are TRBV13 and TRBJ2-5; no firm D call. Trimming took off 5 bases at V and 1 base at J, with 8 bases between the two ends. Germline V gene data show CDR1 as PRHDT and CDR2 as FYEKMQ (reference sequence). The CDR3 totals 13 residues.

The CDR3 region is CASSGGSSYEQYF. The CDR3 nucleotides are TGTGCCAGCAGCGGCGGGAGCTCCTACGAGCAGTACTTC. The genes are TRBV9 and TRBJ2-7; 7 nucleotides agree with TRBD2. The CDR3 loop spans 13 amino acids. CDR1 and CDR2 from the germline V gene are SGDLS and YYNGEE. The ends lost 3 bases at V and 0 bases at J; junction bases unmatched: 0.

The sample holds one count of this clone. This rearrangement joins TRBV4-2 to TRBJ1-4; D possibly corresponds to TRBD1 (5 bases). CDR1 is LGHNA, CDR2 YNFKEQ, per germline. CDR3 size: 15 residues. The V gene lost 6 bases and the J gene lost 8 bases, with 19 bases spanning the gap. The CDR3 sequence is CASRYQGLSGEKLFF. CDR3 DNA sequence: TGTGCCAGCAGATATCAGGGTCTGTCCGGCGAAAAACTGTTTTTT.

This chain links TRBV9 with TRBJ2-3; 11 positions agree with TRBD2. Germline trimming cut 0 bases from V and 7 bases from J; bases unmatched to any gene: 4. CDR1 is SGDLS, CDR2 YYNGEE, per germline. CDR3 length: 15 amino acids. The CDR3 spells CASSVEGTSGYTQYF. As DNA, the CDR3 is TGTGCCAGCAGCGTAGAGGGGACTAGCGGATATACGCAGTATTTT. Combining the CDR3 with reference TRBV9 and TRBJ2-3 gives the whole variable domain DSGVTQTPKHLITATGQRVTLRCSPRSGDLSVYWYQQSLDQGLQFLIQYYNGEERAKGNILERFSAQQFPDLHSELNLSSLELGDSALYFCASSVEGTSGYTQYFGPGTRLTVL.

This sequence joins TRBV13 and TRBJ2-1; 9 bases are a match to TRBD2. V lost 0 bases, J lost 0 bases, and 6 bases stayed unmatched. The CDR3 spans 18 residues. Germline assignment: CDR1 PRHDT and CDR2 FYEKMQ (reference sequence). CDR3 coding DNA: TGTGCCAGCAGCTTAGGCCCGACTAGCGGATACTCCTACAATGAGCAGTTCTTC. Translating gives CASSLGPTSGYSYNEQFF.